The rows below give T cell receptor beta chains drawn from one sample of a study of cytomegalovirus exposure and HLA in healthy donors. Clones were read by immunoSEQ multiplex PCR, and TCRdb kept only the in-frame ones, dropping some. The sample yields around 50,000 clones, of which the top ten take up approximately 2.1%. Material: PBMCs. Every receptor here comes from a female donor in good health and CMV-seronegative. Both conserved end residues are part of each CDR3. The D gene is left open where the match is weak.

TRBJ1-4 | TRBD1 | TRBV30 | CAWSSPGQSNEKLFF | TGTGCCTGGAGTTCGCCGGGACAGTCTAATGAAAAACTGTTTTTT
TRBJ1-5 | NA | TRBV4-1 | CASSQDGGSHYQPQHF | TGCGCCAGCAGCCAAGATGGAGGCAGCCATTATCAGCCCCAGCATTTT
TRBJ1-2 | NA | TRBV6-5 | CASTRAGIPGYGYTF | TGTGCCAGCACCCGAGCCGGCATACCGGGCTATGGCTACACCTTC
TRBJ2-1 | TRBD2 | TRBV6-5 | CASSFPVREGHNEQFF | TGTGCCAGCAGTTTCCCTGTTCGGGAGGGACACAATGAGCAGTTCTTC
TRBJ1-2 | TRBD1 | TRBV6-5 | CASSNRGGYGYTF | TGTGCCAGCAGCAACAGGGGCGGCTATGGCTACACCTTC
TRBJ2-7 | NA | TRBV7-6 | CASSLDPSGAYEQYF | TGTGCCAGCAGCTTAGATCCGTCGGGGGCCTACGAGCAGTACTTC
TRBJ1-2 | TRBD1 | TRBV5-8 | CASSLDRLTGVGYGYTF | TGTGCCAGCAGCTTGGATCGCCTGACAGGGGTGGGCTATGGCTACACCTTC
TRBJ1-2 | NA | TRBV30 | CAWSDTGLNYGYTF | TGTGCCTGGAGTGACACGGGATTGAACTATGGCTACACCTTC
TRBJ1-1 | NA | TRBV30 | CAWTWDSAGTEAFF | TGTGCCTGGACCTGGGACTCGGCGGGCACTGAAGCTTTCTTT
TRBJ2-7 | TRBD1 | TRBV29-1 | CSVEPPGGSSGEQYF | TGCAGCGTTGAACCCCCAGGGGGCAGCTCGGGGGAGCAGTACTTC
TRBJ2-3 | TRBD2 | TRBV6-6 | CASRPRGGGPRDTQYF | TGTGCCAGCAGACCCCGTGGGGGAGGGCCCAGAGATACGCAGTATTTT
TRBJ2-7 | NA | TRBV7-2 | CASSTHSYEQYF | TGTGCCAGCAGCACTCACAGTTACGAGCAGTACTTC
TRBJ1-3 | NA | TRBV5-1 | CASSLSWSNSGNTIYF | TGCGCCAGCAGCTTGAGTTGGAGCAACTCTGGAAACACCATATATTTT
TRBJ2-2 | NA | TRBV25-1 | CASSETRATGELFF | TGTGCCAGCAGTGAAACGAGGGCCACCGGGGAGCTGTTTTTT
TRBJ1-1 | TRBD1 | TRBV7-2 | CANSWTGRQGAGDTEAFF | TGTGCCAACAGCTGGACAGGGAGACAGGGGGCTGGGGACACTGAAGCTTTCTTT
TRBJ2-3 | NA | TRBV18 | CASSGSGQATDTQYF | TGTGCCAGCTCCGGGTCAGGGCAGGCGACAGATACGCAGTATTTT
TRBJ2-7 | TRBD1 | TRBV9 | CASSGGQGSSYEQYF | TGTGCCAGCAGCGGAGGACAGGGGTCGTCCTACGAGCAGTACTTC
TRBJ1-1 | TRBD1 | TRBV19 | CASTTSGGTEAFF | TGTGCCAGTACCACCTCAGGGGGCACTGAAGCTTTCTTT
TRBJ2-1 | TRBD2 | TRBV6-6 | CASSPNSGGLYNEQFF | TGTGCCAGCAGTCCAAACTCGGGAGGACTATACAATGAGCAGTTCTTC
TRBJ2-1 | TRBD1 | TRBV5-1 | CASSGTGAYNEQFF | TGCGCCAGCAGCGGGACAGGGGCCTACAATGAGCAGTTCTTC
TRBJ1-3 | NA | TRBV19 | CASSIARAGNTIYF | TGTGCCAGTAGTATAGCCAGGGCTGGAAACACCATATATTTT
TRBJ1-2 | NA | TRBV4-3 | CASSQVSVGQGDAYGYTF | TGCGCCAGCAGCCAAGTGTCGGTGGGGCAGGGCGACGCCTATGGCTACACCTTC
TRBJ1-1 | NA | TRBV11-3 | CASSLAPGNTEAFF | TGTGCCAGCAGCTTAGCTCCGGGGAACACTGAAGCTTTCTTT
TRBJ1-1 | TRBD1 | TRBV15 | CATSLRQGGNTEAFF | TGTGCCACCAGCTTACGACAGGGAGGGAACACTGAAGCTTTCTTT